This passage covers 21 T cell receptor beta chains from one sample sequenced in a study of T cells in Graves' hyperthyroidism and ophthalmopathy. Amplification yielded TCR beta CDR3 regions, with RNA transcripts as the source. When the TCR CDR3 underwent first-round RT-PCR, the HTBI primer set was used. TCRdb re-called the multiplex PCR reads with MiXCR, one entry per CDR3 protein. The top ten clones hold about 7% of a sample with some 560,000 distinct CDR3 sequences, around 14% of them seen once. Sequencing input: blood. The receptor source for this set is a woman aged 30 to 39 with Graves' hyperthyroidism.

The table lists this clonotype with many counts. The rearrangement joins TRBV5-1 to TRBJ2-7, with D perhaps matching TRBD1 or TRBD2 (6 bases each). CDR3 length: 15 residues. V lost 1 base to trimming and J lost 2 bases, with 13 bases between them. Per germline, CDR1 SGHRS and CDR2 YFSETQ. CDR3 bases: TGCGCCAGCAGCTTGCCGGGGGCAGGGACCTACGAGCAGTACTTC. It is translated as CASSLPGAGTYEQYF.

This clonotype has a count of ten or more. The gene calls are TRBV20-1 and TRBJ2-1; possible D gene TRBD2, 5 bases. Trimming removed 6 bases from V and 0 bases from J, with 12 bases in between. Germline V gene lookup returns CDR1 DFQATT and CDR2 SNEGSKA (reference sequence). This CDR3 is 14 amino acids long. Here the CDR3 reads CSAERGSSYNEQFF. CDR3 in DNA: TGCAGTGCCGAGAGAGGGAGCTCCTACAATGAGCAGTTCTTC.

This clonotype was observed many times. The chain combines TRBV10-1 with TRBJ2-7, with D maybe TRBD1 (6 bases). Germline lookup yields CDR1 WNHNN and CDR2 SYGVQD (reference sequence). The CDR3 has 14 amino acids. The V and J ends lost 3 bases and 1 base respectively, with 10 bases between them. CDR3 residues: CASSDSQGSYEQYF. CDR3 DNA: TGCGCCAGCAGTGATTCCCAGGGGTCCTACGAGCAGTACTTC.

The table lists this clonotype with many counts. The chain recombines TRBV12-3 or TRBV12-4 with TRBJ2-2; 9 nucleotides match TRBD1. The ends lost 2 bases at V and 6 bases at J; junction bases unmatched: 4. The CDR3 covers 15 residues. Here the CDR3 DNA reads TGTGCCAGCAGTTTATCGGGACAGGGCCCCGGGGAGCTGTTTTTT. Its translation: CASSLSGQGPGELFF.

For the CDR3, the DNA is TGTGCCAGCAGTGAATCCGCGGGACTGGGTGTTGGCGGCTACACCTTC. This codes for CASSESAGLGVGGYTF. V gene TRBV6-1 combines with J gene TRBJ1-2, with D maybe TRBD1 (5 bases). The CDR3 is 16 amino acids. V lost 2 bases, J lost 8 bases, and 21 bases lay in between. Germline-derived CDR1 and CDR2 are MNHNS and SASEGT.

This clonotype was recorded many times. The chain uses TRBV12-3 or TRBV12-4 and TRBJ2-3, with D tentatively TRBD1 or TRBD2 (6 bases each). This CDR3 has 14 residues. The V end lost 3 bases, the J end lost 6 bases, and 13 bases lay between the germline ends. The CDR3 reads CASSLKGGRDTQYF. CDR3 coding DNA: TGTGCCAGCAGTTTGAAGGGGGGAAGGGATACGCAGTATTTT.

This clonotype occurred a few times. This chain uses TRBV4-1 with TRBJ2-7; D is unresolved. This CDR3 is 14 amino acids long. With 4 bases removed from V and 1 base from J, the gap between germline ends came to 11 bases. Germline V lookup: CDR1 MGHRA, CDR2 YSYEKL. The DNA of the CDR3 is TGCGCCAGCAGCCCGTCAGTGGTTTCCTACGAGCAGTACTTC. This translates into CASSPSVVSYEQYF.

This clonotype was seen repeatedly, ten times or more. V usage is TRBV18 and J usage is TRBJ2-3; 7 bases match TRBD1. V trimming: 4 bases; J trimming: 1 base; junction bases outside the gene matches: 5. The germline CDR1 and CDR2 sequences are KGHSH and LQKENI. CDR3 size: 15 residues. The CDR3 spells CASSLRQGGTDTQYF. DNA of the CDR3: TGTGCCAGCTCACTCAGACAGGGAGGCACAGATACGCAGTATTTT.

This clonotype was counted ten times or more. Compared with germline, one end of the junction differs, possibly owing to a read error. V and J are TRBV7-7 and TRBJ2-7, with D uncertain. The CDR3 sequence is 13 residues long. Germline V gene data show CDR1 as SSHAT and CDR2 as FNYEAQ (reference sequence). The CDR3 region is CASSLRPDYEQYF. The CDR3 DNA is TGTGCTAGCAGCCTACGGCCAGACTACGAGCAGTACTTC.

CDR3 amino acids: CASSFIAGGYEQYF. Here the CDR3 DNA reads TGTGCCAGCAGTTTTATAGCGGGAGGATACGAGCAGTACTTC. The chain joins TRBV12-3 or TRBV12-4 to TRBJ2-7; 10 bases line up with TRBD2. CDR3 length: 14 residues. V was pared by 3 bases and J by 4 bases, with 3 bases of the junction left unmatched.

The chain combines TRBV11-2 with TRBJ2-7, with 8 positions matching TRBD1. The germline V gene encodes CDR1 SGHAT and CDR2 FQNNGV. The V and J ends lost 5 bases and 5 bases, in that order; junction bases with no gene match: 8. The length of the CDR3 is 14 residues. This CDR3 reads CASSPRTGKDEQYF. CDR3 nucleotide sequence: TGTGCCAGCAGCCCGAGGACAGGGAAGGACGAGCAGTACTTC.

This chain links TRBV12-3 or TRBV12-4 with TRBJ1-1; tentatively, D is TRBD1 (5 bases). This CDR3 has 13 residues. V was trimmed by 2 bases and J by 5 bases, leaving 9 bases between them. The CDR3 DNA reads TGTGCCAGCAGTTTAACCGAGGGGACTGAAGCTTTCTTT. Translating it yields CASSLTEGTEAFF.

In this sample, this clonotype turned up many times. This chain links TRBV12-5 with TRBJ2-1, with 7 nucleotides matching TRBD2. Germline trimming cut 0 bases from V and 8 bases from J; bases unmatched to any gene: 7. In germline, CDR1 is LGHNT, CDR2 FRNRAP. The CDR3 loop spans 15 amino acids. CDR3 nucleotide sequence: TGTGCTAGTGGTTTGGTACATGGCGGGAGCTATGAGCAGTTCTTC. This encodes CASGLVHGGSYEQFF.

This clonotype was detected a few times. CDR3 bases: TGTGCCAGCAGCCCCAGCAATAGCGGGAGAATTACCGGGGAGCTGTTTTTT. It translates to CASSPSNSGRITGELFF. The chain uses TRBV7-3 and TRBJ2-2; 9 nucleotides match TRBD2. Germline-derived CDR1 and CDR2 are SGHTA and FQGTGA. After removal of 5 bases from V and 5 bases from J, the junction contained 12 bases not matched to a gene. This CDR3 is built from 17 residues.

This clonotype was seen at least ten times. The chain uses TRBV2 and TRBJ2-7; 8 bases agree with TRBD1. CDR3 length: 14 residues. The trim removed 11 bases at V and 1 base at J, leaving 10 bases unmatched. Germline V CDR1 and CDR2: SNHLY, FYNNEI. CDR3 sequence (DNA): TGTGCCGGAAACCTGGACAGGGAATCCTACGAGCAGTACTTC. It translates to CAGNLDRESYEQYF.

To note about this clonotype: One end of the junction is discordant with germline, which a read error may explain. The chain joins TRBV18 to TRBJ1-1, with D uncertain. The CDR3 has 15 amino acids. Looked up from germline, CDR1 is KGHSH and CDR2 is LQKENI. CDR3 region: CTSSPPLGRGTEAFF. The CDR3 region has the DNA TGTACCAGCTCACCACCGCTAGGGAGAGGCACTGAAGCTTTCTTT.

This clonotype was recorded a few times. The CDR3 is CASSIGGDNSPLHF. The CDR3 DNA reads TGTGCCAGTAGTATAGGAGGGGACAATTCACCCCTCCACTTT. V is TRBV19 and J is TRBJ1-6, with D possibly matching TRBD1 (5 bases). Germline lookup yields CDR1 LNHDA and CDR2 SQIVND (reference sequence). The CDR3 extends over 14 amino acids. Trimming shortened V by 1 base and J by 7 bases, and 8 bases separated the two germline ends. Filled out from reference TRBV19 and TRBJ1-6, the complete variable domain reads DGGITQSPKYLFRKEGQNVTLSCEQNLNHDAMYWYRQDPGQGLRLIYYSQIVNDFQKGDIAEGYSVSREKKESFPLTVTSAQKNPTAFYLCASSIGGDNSPLHFGNGTRLTVT.

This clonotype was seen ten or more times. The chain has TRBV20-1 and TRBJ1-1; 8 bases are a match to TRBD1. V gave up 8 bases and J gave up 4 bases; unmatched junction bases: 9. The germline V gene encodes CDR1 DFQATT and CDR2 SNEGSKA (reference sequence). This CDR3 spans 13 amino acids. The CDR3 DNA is TGCAGTACACCGGGACAGGCCTTCACTGAAGCTTTCTTT. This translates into CSTPGQAFTEAFF.

This CDR3 reads CASSPPRGLAKETQYF. The CDR3 coding sequence is TGTGCCAGCAGCCCCCCTCGGGGACTAGCGAAAGAGACCCAGTACTTC. V and J are TRBV7-2 and TRBJ2-5, with 10 bases identical to TRBD2. CDR1 is SGHTA and CDR2 is FQGNSA in the germline V gene. CDR3 size: 16 residues. Trimming removed 5 bases from V and 3 bases from J; junction bases left unmatched: 9.

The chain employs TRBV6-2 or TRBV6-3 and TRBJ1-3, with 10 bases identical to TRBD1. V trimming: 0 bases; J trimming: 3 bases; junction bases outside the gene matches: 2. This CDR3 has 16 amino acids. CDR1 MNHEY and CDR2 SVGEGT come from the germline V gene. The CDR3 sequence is CASSYSTGGVGNTIYF. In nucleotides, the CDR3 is TGTGCCAGCAGTTACTCGACAGGGGGCGTTGGAAACACCATATATTTT.

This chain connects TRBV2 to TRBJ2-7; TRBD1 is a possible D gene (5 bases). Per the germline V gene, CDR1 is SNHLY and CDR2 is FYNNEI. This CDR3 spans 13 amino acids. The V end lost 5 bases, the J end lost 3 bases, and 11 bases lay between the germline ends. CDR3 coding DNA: TGTGCCAGCAGTCTGGACATATTCTACGAGCAGTACTTC. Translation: CASSLDIFYEQYF.